This T cell receptor beta chain emerged from a study of OX40 agonist ivuxolimab in advanced cancers. The table came from immunoSEQ multiplex PCR; TCRdb's copy has only in-frame clones and leaves some out. This table has tens of thousands of clones, around nine tenths appearing once. Overall study results and limits: More expanded clones were found, on average, in CD8+ than in CD4+ T cells.

The length of the CDR3 is 17 residues. V was shortened by 3 bases and J by 6 bases, with 20 bases between the two germline ends. Germline V gives CDR1 KGHSH, CDR2 LQKENI. As concerns this clone: Its matching antigen is unknown.

Sequences were derived from CD4+ or CD8+ T cells sorted from blood, sampled in a trial of the OX40 agonist ivuxolimab. The rearrangement joins TRBV18 to TRBJ2-2; no firm D call. The origin of this receptor is an adult with an advanced solid tumor such as melanoma, head and neck, liver or kidney cancer. CDR3 region: CASSPPRVSAIAGELFF. CDR3 nucleotide sequence: TGTGCCAGCTCACCCCCACGGGTATCAGCTATCGCCGGGGAGCTGTTTTTT.